This T cell receptor (beta chain) was recorded in a study of blood T cell repertoires in COVID-19. Overall study: Both acute and convalescent COVID-19 samples were obtained from the United States, Italy and Spain. T cells, B-cell-depleted T cells, or PBMCs provided the cDNA or gDNA that served as material.

In the authors' methods: Amplification of reference gene primers provided the estimated nucleated cell counts. TCRdb's copy holds only in-frame clones and misses some; the assay was immunoSEQ multiplex PCR. That table is the source of V, J and clone size, and D and trimming were worked out from the DNA. The sample lists 100,000 to 150,000 clones; around nine tenths were seen once. The sample comprised peripheral blood. The source of this sequence is a woman older than 75 with acute or convalescent COVID-19.

The CDR3 DNA follows: TGTGCCAGCAGTCCACTAGAGGGGGATGAGCAGTTCTTC. Translation gives CASSPLEGDEQFF. The chain has TRBV6-4 and TRBJ2-1; D is perhaps TRBD1 (6 bases). The CDR3 is 13 residues long. V lost 5 bases to trimming and J lost 8 bases, with 13 bases between them. Germline CDR1 and CDR2: MRHNA and SNTAGT.